The rows below give T cell receptor beta chains drawn from one sample of a study of OX40 agonist ivuxolimab in advanced cancers. Sequencing used immunoSEQ multiplex PCR; TCRdb keeps in-frame clones, though not all of them. The repertoire holds 50,000 or so clones, 80% to 95% seen once, with around an eighth in the top ten. The starting material was CD4+ or CD8+ T cells sorted from blood, obtained in a trial of the OX40 agonist ivuxolimab. The origin of the receptors is an adult with an advanced solid tumor such as melanoma, head and neck, liver or kidney cancer. CDR3s include the opening cysteine and the closing phenylalanine or tryptophan. The D gene is left open where the match is weak. Only part of the rows carry a size: once, few, many, or a class if the clone is expanded.

J: TRBJ1-1
size: -
V: TRBV19
D: -
DNA: TGTGCCAGTAGTAAAGACGGAACGGCCCCACGGAACACTGAAGCTTTCTTT
CDR3: CASSKDGTAPRNTEAFF

J: TRBJ1-1
size: -
V: TRBV19
D: TRBD1
DNA: TGTGCCAGTAGTGATCAACAGGGGAAGAGGGCTTTCTTT
CDR3: CASSDQQGKRAFF

J: TRBJ1-1
size: -
V: TRBV19
D: -
DNA: TGTGCCAGTACCGGACAGCTGAACACTGAAGCTTTCTTT
CDR3: CASTGQLNTEAFF

J: TRBJ2-3
size: -
V: TRBV28
D: -
DNA: TGTGCCAGCAGTTTAGGACTCACATACACCCCAGATACGCAGTATTTT
CDR3: CASSLGLTYTPDTQYF

J: TRBJ1-2
size: once
V: TRBV11-1
D: -
DNA: TGTGCCAGCAGCTCCGCAGGGACGGATGGCTACACCTTC
CDR3: CASSSAGTDGYTF

J: TRBJ2-7
size: -
V: TRBV4-1
D: -
DNA: TGCGCCAGCAGCCAAATCCCGGGTTCCTACGAGCAGTACTTC
CDR3: CASSQIPGSYEQYF

J: TRBJ1-2
size: -
V: TRBV6-5
D: -
DNA: TGTGCCAGCAGGCGACAGGTGAACTATGGCTACACCTTC
CDR3: CASRRQVNYGYTF

J: TRBJ2-7
size: -
V: TRBV6-6
D: -
DNA: TGTGCCAGCAGTTCCACTAGCTACGAGCAGTACTTC
CDR3: CASSSTSYEQYF

J: TRBJ1-5
size: once
V: TRBV6-1
D: TRBD1
DNA: TGTGCCAGCAGTGAAAACGGGACAGGGTGGCAGCATTTT
CDR3: CASSENGTGWQHF

J: TRBJ1-2
size: -
V: TRBV25-1
D: -
DNA: TGTGCCAGCAGTGAAGCCGGCAGGGCGAGAGGCTACACCTTC
CDR3: CASSEAGRARGYTF

J: TRBJ1-1
size: -
V: TRBV28
D: -
DNA: TGTGCCAGCAGTTTATTCGGGAGTTACTCAGGCACTGAAGCTTTCTTT
CDR3: CASSLFGSYSGTEAFF

J: TRBJ1-3
size: few
V: TRBV2
D: -
DNA: TGTGCCAGCAGTGAAAGGTCTGGACACACCATATATTTT
CDR3: CASSERSGHTIYF

J: TRBJ2-3
size: -
V: TRBV28
D: -
DNA: TGTGCCAGCAGTTTCACGGGAGTGAGTACAGATACGCAGTATTTT
CDR3: CASSFTGVSTDTQYF

J: TRBJ1-2
size: -
V: TRBV6-5
D: -
DNA: TGTGCCAGCAGAGGGGCCGGCTACACCTTC
CDR3: CASRGAGYTF

J: TRBJ2-1
size: -
V: TRBV11-3
D: -
DNA: TGTGCCAGCAGCTTAGGATGGACTACCACCTACAATGAGCAGTTCTTC
CDR3: CASSLGWTTTYNEQFF

J: TRBJ1-4
size: -
V: TRBV5-6
D: -
DNA: TGTGCCAGCAGCTTGAAAGCCCAACAGGGTCTCAATGGTGAAAAACTGTTTTTT
CDR3: CASSLKAQQGLNGEKLFF

J: TRBJ1-1
size: -
V: TRBV28
D: -
DNA: TGTGCCAGCAGTTTGAGATCGGGTACTGAAGCTTTCTTT
CDR3: CASSLRSGTEAFF

J: TRBJ1-6
size: -
V: TRBV4-1
D: -
DNA: TGCGCCAGCAGCCGCTCGAGAGGGAGTGAAACGTCACCCCTCCACTTT
CDR3: CASSRSRGSETSPLHF

J: TRBJ2-2
size: -
V: TRBV7-3
D: TRBD2
DNA: TGTGCCAGCAGCTTAACTGGGAGGGTCGGGGAGCTGTTTTTT
CDR3: CASSLTGRVGELFF

J: TRBJ2-7
size: -
V: TRBV5-1
D: -
DNA: TGCGCCAGCAGCCCAAATACCCCCCGGGACACTCTAACCTACGAGCAGTACTTC
CDR3: CASSPNTPRDTLTYEQYF

J: TRBJ2-5
size: -
V: TRBV2
D: -
DNA: TGTGCCAGCAGTCGACAAATCCAAGAGACCCAGTACTTC
CDR3: CASSRQIQETQYF